Below are 16 T cell receptor beta chains sequenced from a single sample in a study of T cell responses to AZD1222 COVID-19 vaccine. This table comes from immunoSEQ multiplex PCR, and its TCRdb copy is limited to in-frame clones, with some not included. Among around 140,000 clones listed, 80% to 95% were seen once. The source material was peripheral blood, sampled 28 days after the second AZD1222 dose. Source of these receptors: an adult who received the AZD1222 COVID-19 vaccine.

The rearrangement links TRBV5-6 to TRBJ2-2; TRBD1 might be the D (5 bases). Deletions cut 2 bases from V and 6 bases from J, with 8 bases between. Germline CDR1 is SGHDT and CDR2 is YYEEEE. This CDR3 spans 13 amino acids. The CDR3 DNA reads as TGTGCCAGCAGCTTCAAGGGGTCCGGGGAGCTGTTTTTT. Its translation is CASSFKGSGELFF.

The gene calls are TRBV7-8 and TRBJ2-5; TRBD1 or TRBD2 may be the D gene (5 bases each). V dropped 3 bases and J dropped 4 bases, with 6 bases sitting between them. Germline assignment: CDR1 SGHVS and CDR2 FQNEAQ. The CDR3 sequence is 12 residues long. The CDR3 reads CASSLGVETQYF. The DNA of the CDR3 is TGTGCCAGCAGCTTGGGGGTAGAGACCCAGTACTTC.

The V and J genes are TRBV4-2 and TRBJ2-1, with 7 bases aligning to TRBD2. CDR3 size: 18 residues. Trimming removed 4 bases from V and 7 bases from J; junction bases left unmatched: 19. The germline V gene has CDR1 LGHNA and CDR2 YNFKEQ. The DNA for the CDR3 is TGTGCCAGCAGCCCCTCGCGGAGCGGGGACCGCCTTGGGAATGAGCAGTTCTTC. Translation gives CASSPSRSGDRLGNEQFF.

V and J are TRBV30 and TRBJ2-7, with 8 positions matching TRBD2. Germline V lookup: CDR1 GTSNPN, CDR2 SVGIG (reference sequence). This CDR3 spans 15 amino acids. V was clipped by 5 bases and J by 3 bases; unmatched bases: 12. CDR3 sequence reads: CAWRTRTSGVYEQYF. The CDR3, as DNA: TGTGCCTGGCGGACCCGAACTAGCGGAGTCTACGAGCAGTACTTC.

Notes on this clone: At one boundary the junction diverges from the germline segment, which might be a read error. The rearrangement links TRBV11-1 to TRBJ2-1; tentatively, D is TRBD2 (5 bases). Per the germline V gene, CDR1 is SGHAT and CDR2 is FQDESV (reference sequence). The CDR3 runs 13 residues. The CDR3 spells CASSPRARASLIF. The CDR3 DNA reads TGTGCCAGCAGCCCGAGGGCCCGGGCCTCCTTGATCTTC.

The chain couples TRBV27 to TRBJ2-7, with D maybe TRBD2 (5 bases). V was clipped by 4 bases and J by 2 bases, with 12 bases between them. The CDR3 spans 14 residues. CDR1 and CDR2 from the germline V gene are MNHEY and SMNVEV (reference sequence). The DNA for the CDR3 is TGTGCCAGCAGTTCCCGGGGAAGTGCCTACGAGCAGTACTTC. Residues: CASSSRGSAYEQYF.

The chain combines TRBV19 with TRBJ1-2; D is uncertain. The ends were cut back, 2 bases at V and 4 bases at J, with 14 bases in the middle. The CDR3 extends over 15 amino acids. The V gene's germline CDR1 is LNHDA and CDR2 SQIVND (reference sequence). As DNA, the CDR3 is TGTGCCAGTAGTATACTATCCGGAGGCGGCTATGGCTACACCTTC. This gives the protein CASSILSGGGYGYTF. Using reference TRBV19 and TRBJ1-2 for the parts outside the CDR3, the full variable domain is DGGITQSPKYLFRKEGQNVTLSCEQNLNHDAMYWYRQDPGQGLRLIYYSQIVNDFQKGDIAEGYSVSREKKESFPLTVTSAQKNPTAFYLCASSILSGGGYGYTFGSGTRLTVV.

This clone was seen a single time. The rearrangement links TRBV6-1 to TRBJ1-5; maybe TRBD1 (6 bases). CDR1 and CDR2 from the germline V gene are MNHNS and SASEGT. The CDR3 totals 16 residues. V was clipped by 4 bases and J by 0 bases, with 13 bases between them. DNA for the CDR3: TGTGCCAGCAGTGGTAACAGGGTCGGTAGCAATCAGCCCCAGCATTTT. This codes for CASSGNRVGSNQPQHF.

This clone was recorded once. The rearrangement joins TRBV13 to TRBJ1-4; a weak D match, TRBD1 (5 bases). The CDR3 consists of 15 residues. The V and J ends lost 4 bases and 11 bases respectively, with 20 bases between them. CDR1 PRHDT and CDR2 FYEKMQ come from the germline V gene (reference sequence). CDR3 protein: CASSSGLEVKGKLFF. The CDR3 DNA reads as TGTGCCAGCAGCTCGGGACTGGAGGTAAAAGGCAAACTGTTTTTT. The whole variable domain, filled in from reference TRBV13 and TRBJ1-4, reads AAGVIQSPRHLIKEKRETATLKCYPIPRHDTVYWYQQGPGQDPQFLISFYEKMQSDKGSIPDRFSAQQFSDYHSELNMSSLELGDSALYFCASSSGLEVKGKLFFGSGTQLSVL.

The V gene is TRBV24-1, the J gene TRBJ2-2; TRBD1 agrees at 9 bases. The CDR3 sequence is 15 residues long. Germline V gene sequence: CDR1 KGHDR, CDR2 SFDVKD. The junction had 5 bases not matched to a gene; V was cut back by 7 bases and J by 3 bases. The CDR3 here is CATSDRGIDTGELFF. The DNA of the CDR3 is TGTGCCACCAGCGACAGGGGGATCGACACCGGGGAGCTGTTTTTT.

This chain joins TRBV28 and TRBJ1-4; 8 nucleotides align to TRBD1. V lost 3 bases to trimming and J lost 8 bases; unmatched junction nucleotides: 5. The CDR3 is 14 residues long. Germline loops: CDR1 MDHEN, CDR2 SYDVKM. In DNA form, the CDR3 reads TGTGCCAGCAGTTTGGGACAGGATGGGGAAAAACTGTTTTTT. This codes for CASSLGQDGEKLFF.

The gene calls are TRBV11-3 and TRBJ1-4, with 7 nucleotides matching TRBD1. CDR3 size: 14 residues. In germline, CDR1 is SGHNT, CDR2 YENEEA. V trimming: 2 bases; J trimming: 5 bases; junction bases outside the gene matches: 2. This CDR3 is CASSLTGANEKLFF. DNA for the CDR3: TGTGCCAGCAGCTTAACAGGGGCCAATGAAAAACTGTTTTTT.

This clone was counted a single time. The CDR3 DNA sequence: TGTGCCAGCAGCCAAGACTTCGGGGGGGGATTCACAGATACGCAGTATTTT. It yields the protein CASSQDFGGGFTDTQYF. The rearrangement joins TRBV3-1 (or the pseudogene TRBV3-2) to TRBJ2-3; TRBD2 aligns across 8 bases. The trim removed 0 bases at V and 2 bases at J, leaving 7 bases unmatched. Germline CDR1 is LGHDT and CDR2 is YNNKEL (reference sequence). CDR3 size: 17 residues.

The chain is built from TRBV5-1 and TRBJ2-7; 8 bases match TRBD2. Germline values: CDR1 SGHRS, CDR2 YFSETQ. Unmatched junction bases numbered 3, after V lost 4 bases and J lost 3 bases. This CDR3 is 13 amino acids long. The DNA of the CDR3 is TGCGCCAGCAGCCTTACTAGCGGCTACGAGCAGTACTTC. Amino acids: CASSLTSGYEQYF.

The J gene is TRBJ2-5, the V gene TRBV7-2; D possibly uses TRBD1 or TRBD2 (5 bases each). CDR1 and CDR2 (germline): SGHTA, FQGNSA. The V end lost 1 base, the J end lost 9 bases, and 18 bases lay between the germline ends. The CDR3 totals 15 residues. CDR3 protein: CASSLGTWALGAQYF. CDR3 sequence (DNA): TGTGCCAGCAGCTTAGGGACTTGGGCCCTGGGGGCCCAGTACTTC.

The V and J genes are TRBV19 and TRBJ1-2; 8 bases line up with TRBD1. Germline V gives CDR1 LNHDA, CDR2 SQIVND (reference sequence). This CDR3 is 14 amino acids long. V gave up 6 bases and J gave up 5 bases; unmatched junction bases: 8. CDR3 amino acids: CASSPTGEGYGYTF. CDR3 bases: TGTGCCAGTAGCCCGACAGGGGAGGGGTATGGCTACACCTTC.